What follows are 29 T cell receptor beta chains derived from one specimen sequenced in a study of spatial heterogeneity in lung cancer. Using its own MiXCR run on the 5' RACE reads, TCRdb lists one record per CDR3 protein. The data contain around 23,000 distinct CDR3 sequences, under 7.5% of them singletons. Study-wide results and limits: In tumors, expanded intratumoral alpha and beta TCR counts tracked mutation counts.

For these receptors, no antigen is known. Time point given: sample taken at primary tumor resection. Sample: lung tumor tissue, taken at surgery. These receptors were collected from a male donor with early-stage non-small cell lung cancer.

This clonotype was found many times. This chain links TRBV4-3 with TRBJ2-7; 7 bases are shared with TRBD2. The J segment lost 7 bases and the V segment lost 2 bases, leaving 5 bases of the junction unmatched. The germline V gene encodes CDR1 LGHNA and CDR2 YSLEER. CDR3 size: 13 residues. The CDR3 region is CASSQSSGAEQYF. In nucleotides, the CDR3 is TGCGCCAGCAGCCAATCTAGCGGAGCAGAGCAGTACTTC.

This clonotype came up many times. V is TRBV5-4 and J is TRBJ2-5; TRBD1 matches at 7 bases. Germline CDR1 is SGHNT and CDR2 is YYREEE (reference sequence). V lost 1 base to trimming and J lost 5 bases; unmatched junction nucleotides: 2. The CDR3 has 13 amino acids. For the CDR3, the DNA is TGTGCCAGCAGCTTGACAGGGGACGAGACCCAGTACTTC. It is translated as CASSLTGDETQYF.

This clonotype showed up many times. The gene calls are TRBV27 and TRBJ2-1, with 14 positions matching TRBD2. CDR1 is MNHEY and CDR2 is SMNVEV in the germline V gene (reference sequence). Unmatched junction bases numbered 15, after V lost 4 bases and J lost 10 bases. The CDR3 has 18 amino acids. For the CDR3, the DNA is TGTGCCAGCAGTTCGCTGATGGAGGGACTAGCGGGAGATCGGGAGCAGTTCTTC. Translation: CASSSLMEGLAGDREQFF.

This clonotype was counted ten times or more. In DNA, the CDR3 is TGTGCCAGCAGCCAAGATGCGGGAGGTCGCACCGGGGAGCTGTTTTTT. Amino acid sequence: CASSQDAGGRTGELFF. This chain joins TRBV4-2 and TRBJ2-2; 8 bases agree with TRBD2. Germline V gene lookup returns CDR1 LGHNA and CDR2 YNFKEQ. The CDR3 is made up of 16 amino acids. V trimming: 0 bases; J trimming: 4 bases; junction bases outside the gene matches: 4.

With regard to this clonotype: A junction end diverges from the germline sequence, so it may reflect a read error. The chain employs TRBV20-1 and TRBJ2-1; a possible D gene is TRBD2 (7 bases). CDR3 length: 10 amino acids. Per germline, CDR1 DFQATT and CDR2 SNEGSKA (reference sequence). The CDR3 loop reads CSARGGGKVF. CDR3 sequence (DNA): TGCAGTGCTAGAGGGGGGGGCAAGGTCTTC.

This clonotype occurred a few times. The chain recombines TRBV9 with TRBJ2-7, with 10 positions matching TRBD2. Unmatched junction bases numbered 5, after V lost 4 bases and J lost 4 bases. The CDR3 contains 14 residues. Germline CDR1 SGDLS, CDR2 YYNGEE. This CDR3 is CASSPRLAGYEQYF. CDR3 DNA: TGTGCCAGCAGCCCCCGACTAGCGGGTTACGAGCAGTACTTC.

This clonotype was detected many times. The CDR3 DNA is TGTGCCAGCAGTTTGACAGCGTACGAGCAGTACTTC. Its protein product is CASSLTAYEQYF. The rearrangement uses TRBV28 and TRBJ2-7, with D maybe TRBD1 (5 bases). Germline V gene lookup returns CDR1 MDHEN and CDR2 SYDVKM. The V gene lost 3 bases and the J gene lost 4 bases, with 7 bases spanning the gap. The CDR3 runs 12 residues.

This clonotype was recorded a few times. V usage is TRBV6-4 and J usage is TRBJ1-5; 8 nucleotides line up with TRBD1. The germline V gene has CDR1 MRHNA and CDR2 SNTAGT. Losses at the gene ends were 1 base for V and 4 bases for J; bases not matched to a gene: 9. The CDR3 has 17 residues. Written as DNA, the CDR3 is TGTGCCAGCAGTGACTATGAAGACAGGGGAGGTAATCAGCCCCAGCATTTT. As protein: CASSDYEDRGGNQPQHF.

There are many counts of this clonotype. The chain employs TRBV28 and TRBJ2-7; perhaps TRBD2 as D (6 bases). V lost 6 bases, J lost 2 bases, and 17 bases lay in between. The CDR3 is 15 residues long. CDR1 and CDR2 (germline): MDHEN, SYDVKM. CDR3 sequence reads: CASRIRVADAYEQYF. CDR3 DNA sequence: TGTGCCAGCAGAATCAGGGTAGCGGACGCCTACGAGCAGTACTTC.

V and J are TRBV12-3 or TRBV12-4 and TRBJ2-6; D is undetermined. Trimming stripped 5 bases from V and 0 bases from J, with 8 bases between. The CDR3 spans 15 residues. The CDR3 nucleotides are TGTGCCAGCAGTCCCAACCCCTCTGGGGCCAACGTCCTGACTTTC. Amino acid sequence: CASSPNPSGANVLTF.

This clonotype was seen at least ten times. The chain combines TRBV28 with TRBJ2-2; D not resolved. The CDR3 loop spans 11 amino acids. Trimming removed 8 bases from V and 8 bases from J, with 9 bases in between. Germline V gene data show CDR1 as MDHEN and CDR2 as SYDVKM. The CDR3 region is CASRRVGELFF. In DNA form, the CDR3 reads TGTGCCAGCCGTCGGGTGGGGGAGCTGTTTTTT.

This clonotype was seen many times. The chain uses TRBV7-9 and TRBJ2-7, with 14 bases matching TRBD2. In germline, CDR1 is SEHNR, CDR2 FQNEAQ (reference sequence). The CDR3 consists of 16 residues. V was pared by 4 bases and J by 7 bases, with 9 bases of the junction left unmatched. The DNA of the CDR3 is TGTGCCAGCAGCTCCCTGGGACTAGCGGGAGCTCGGGAGCAGTACTTC. Its translation: CASSSLGLAGAREQYF.

At least ten counts were recorded for this clonotype. The gene calls are TRBV6-5 and TRBJ2-2, with no clear D. Between the trimmed V and J ends, which lost 0 bases and 2 bases, there was a span of 7 bases. CDR1 is MNHEY and CDR2 is SVGAGI in the germline V gene. The CDR3 contains 15 residues. CDR3 sequence (DNA): TGTGCCAGCAGTTACTCGCCGCGAAACACCGGGGAGCTGTTTTTT. Translated, it gives CASSYSPRNTGELFF.

At least ten counts were recorded for this clonotype. In nucleotides, the CDR3 is TGTGCCAGCAGTACTTCCCCGGTGGGCTACACCTTC. Translation gives CASSTSPVGYTF. The chain recombines TRBV12-3 or TRBV12-4 with TRBJ1-2; no definite D call. The CDR3 loop spans 12 amino acids. The V gene lost 5 bases and the J gene lost 8 bases, with 12 bases spanning the gap.

This clonotype counts as medium-sized. The gene calls are TRBV28 and TRBJ2-7; 8 positions match TRBD2. CDR1 MDHEN and CDR2 SYDVKM come from the germline V gene. The CDR3 extends over 14 amino acids. V lost 4 bases, J lost 5 bases, and 7 bases stayed unmatched. In nucleotides, the CDR3 is TGTGCCAGCAGTTATCTTAGCGGGATGAACGAGCAGTACTTC. Its protein product is CASSYLSGMNEQYF.

This clonotype was found many times. The chain uses TRBV5-6 and TRBJ1-5, with 10 nucleotides matching TRBD1. The V segment lost 4 bases and the J segment 2 bases; nucleotides outside the gene matches: 6. The germline gives CDR1 SGHDT, CDR2 YYEEEE. The CDR3 consists of 16 residues. Written as DNA, the CDR3 is TGTGCCAGCAGCCGCCGGGACAGGGGCGGCAATCAGCCCCAGCATTTT. It yields the protein CASSRRDRGGNQPQHF.

This clonotype was seen ten or more times. The chain couples TRBV20-1 to TRBJ2-7, with TRBD2 matching 7 bases. CDR3 length: 14 amino acids. Germline CDR1 reads DFQATT; CDR2 reads SNEGSKA (reference sequence). After removal of 3 bases from V and 2 bases from J, the junction contained 7 bases not matched to a gene. The CDR3 sequence is CSASNPSGTYEQYF. CDR3 bases: TGCAGTGCTAGTAACCCCAGCGGGACCTACGAGCAGTACTTC.

This clonotype was seen a handful of times. The rearrangement joins TRBV5-6 to TRBJ2-3; maybe TRBD2 (7 bases). V lost 6 bases, J lost 4 bases, and 15 bases lay in between. Germline V gives CDR1 SGHDT, CDR2 YYEEEE. The CDR3 length is 14 residues. CDR3 loop: CASTWMGGPDTQYF. The CDR3 nucleotides read TGTGCCAGCACCTGGATGGGGGGGCCAGATACGCAGTATTTT.

This clonotype was picked up many times. One end of the junction varies from germline; a read error may be responsible. The V call is TRBV2, the J call TRBJ2-1; 10 bases line up with TRBD1. Looked up from germline, CDR1 is SNHLY and CDR2 is FYNNEI. This CDR3 region has 8 residues. The CDR3 region is CATGQGGF. Written as DNA, the CDR3 is TGTGCCACCGGACAGGGGGGTTTC.

This clonotype was seen more than once but under ten times. The chain carries TRBV5-6 and TRBJ1-2; 7 nucleotides match TRBD1. CDR3 length: 16 residues. The junction had 13 bases not matched to a gene; V was cut back by 4 bases and J by 4 bases. Germline V gene data show CDR1 as SGHDT and CDR2 as YYEEEE. CDR3 amino acids: CASSPTSRTGGYGYTF. The CDR3 DNA reads as TGTGCCAGCAGCCCTACGTCCCGGACAGGAGGCTATGGCTACACCTTC.

This clonotype is hyperexpanded. This rearrangement joins TRBV7-8 to TRBJ1-1, with D possibly matching TRBD1 (5 bases). Germline lookup yields CDR1 SGHVS and CDR2 FQNEAQ. V was shortened by 5 bases and J by 7 bases, with 11 bases between the two germline ends. The CDR3 extends over 12 amino acids. The CDR3 protein is CASSPGTVEAFF. Here the CDR3 DNA reads TGTGCCAGCAGCCCGGGGACCGTTGAAGCTTTCTTT.

This clonotype has a count of ten or more. Sequence at one end of the junction differs from germline and may be a read error. The V and J genes are TRBV18 and TRBJ1-2; 8 bases line up with TRBD1. Germline V gene lookup returns CDR1 KGHSH and CDR2 LQKENI. This CDR3 is 17 amino acids long. CDR3 nucleotide sequence: TGTGCCAGCTCACCATCGGGACAGGAGGGCGCGAACTTTGGCTACACCTTC. It translates to CASSPSGQEGANFGYTF.

This clonotype has at least ten counts. The V call is TRBV7-9, the J call TRBJ2-4; D ambiguous. From germline, CDR1 is SEHNR and CDR2 FQNEAQ (reference sequence). Trimming cost V 0 bases and J 3 bases, with 6 bases left between them. This CDR3 region has 14 residues. The CDR3 region is CASSLAGIKNIQYF. The DNA of the CDR3 is TGTGCCAGCAGCTTAGCGGGGATCAAAAACATTCAGTACTTC.

This clonotype appeared a few times. The chain carries TRBV18 and TRBJ1-1; D possibly corresponds to TRBD1 (5 bases). The V and J ends lost 4 bases and 1 base respectively, with 10 bases between them. This CDR3 is built from 14 residues. Germline V CDR1 and CDR2: KGHSH, LQKENI. The CDR3 DNA reads as TGTGCCAGCTCACGGAGCAGGGAGAACACTGAAGCTTTCTTT. This gives the protein CASSRSRENTEAFF.

This clonotype occurred many times. V and J are TRBV29-1 and TRBJ2-1, with TRBD2 matching over 7 bases. V lost 6 bases to trimming and J lost 7 bases; unmatched junction nucleotides: 15. Germline loops: CDR1 SQVTM, CDR2 ANQGSEA. The CDR3 runs to 15 residues. The CDR3 protein is CSVDLVSGGINEQFF. As DNA, the CDR3 is TGCAGCGTCGATTTAGTGTCGGGAGGAATTAATGAGCAGTTCTTC.

J is TRBJ2-1 and V is TRBV5-1, with TRBD2 as a possible D gene (6 bases). The CDR3 has 15 residues. Germline V CDR1 and CDR2: SGHRS, YFSETQ. V dropped 5 bases and J dropped 4 bases, with 16 bases sitting between them. The CDR3 DNA reads TGCGCCAGCAGGGGCTCGGCTAGCGCTTACAATGAGCAGTTCTTC. This encodes CASRGSASAYNEQFF.

This clonotype was observed many times. J is TRBJ2-5 and V is TRBV10-3; 11 bases fit TRBD1. Germline values: CDR1 ENHRY, CDR2 SYGVKD. The CDR3 covers 15 residues. Trimming took 2 bases from V and 4 from J; bases not matched to a gene: 3. CDR3 sequence: CAISETGQGGETQYF. The CDR3 coding sequence is TGTGCCATCAGTGAGACGGGACAGGGGGGAGAGACCCAGTACTTC.

At least ten counts were recorded for this clonotype. V gene TRBV6-2 or TRBV6-3 combines with J gene TRBJ2-3, with TRBD1 identical over 8 bases. V trimming: 0 bases; J trimming: 0 bases; junction bases outside the gene matches: 8. Germline CDR1 reads MNHEY; CDR2 reads SVGEGT. The CDR3 is 18 residues long. The CDR3 loop reads CASSYSPGTGRSTDTQYF. CDR3 coding DNA: TGTGCCAGCAGTTACTCCCCTGGGACAGGTCGTAGCACAGATACGCAGTATTTT.

This clonotype came up many times. The chain has TRBV2 and TRBJ1-6, with 7 bases fitting TRBD1. Germline values: CDR1 SNHLY, CDR2 FYNNEI. This CDR3 is built from 13 residues. V shed 8 bases and J 7 bases; nucleotides not matched to a gene: 5. As DNA, the CDR3 is TGTGCCAGCGCCGGGACAGAGAATTCACCCCTCCACTTT. Its protein is CASAGTENSPLHF.